This T cell receptor (beta chain) is from a study of blood T cell repertoires in COVID-19. Study context: Samples taken during acute and convalescent COVID-19 were collected in the United States, Italy and Spain.

Study processing details: Amplification of reference gene primers provided the estimated nucleated cell counts. Here immunoSEQ multiplex PCR was the method, and the copy in TCRdb shows in-frame clones only, minus some. V and J calls and clone size are those listed in that table; D and trimming were worked out from the DNA. The data show about 210,000 clones, 75% to 90% seen once. The CDR3 runs to 16 residues. Germline V CDR1 and CDR2: MNHEY, SMNVEV (reference sequence). The V end was cut by 4 bases, the J end by 3 bases, with 18 bases between. The TCR comes from a man between 40 and 49 years old with acute or convalescent COVID-19. V is TRBV27 and J is TRBJ1-1; D is unclear. The specimen was peripheral blood. CDR3 sequence: CASSSKVILEDTEAFF. For the CDR3, the DNA is TGTGCCAGCAGTTCGAAGGTAATTTTGGAGGACACTGAAGCTTTCTTT.